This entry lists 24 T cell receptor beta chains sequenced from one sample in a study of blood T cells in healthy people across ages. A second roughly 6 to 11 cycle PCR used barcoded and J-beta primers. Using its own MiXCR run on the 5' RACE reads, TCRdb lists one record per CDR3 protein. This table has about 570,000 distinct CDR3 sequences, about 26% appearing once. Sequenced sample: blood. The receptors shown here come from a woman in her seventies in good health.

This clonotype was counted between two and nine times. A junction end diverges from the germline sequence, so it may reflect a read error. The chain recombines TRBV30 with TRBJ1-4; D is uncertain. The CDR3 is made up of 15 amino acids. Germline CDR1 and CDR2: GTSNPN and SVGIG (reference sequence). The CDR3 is CACSEGQARSGKLLF. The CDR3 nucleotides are TGTGCCTGTTCCGAGGGTCAGGCGAGGTCAGGAAAACTGCTTTTT.

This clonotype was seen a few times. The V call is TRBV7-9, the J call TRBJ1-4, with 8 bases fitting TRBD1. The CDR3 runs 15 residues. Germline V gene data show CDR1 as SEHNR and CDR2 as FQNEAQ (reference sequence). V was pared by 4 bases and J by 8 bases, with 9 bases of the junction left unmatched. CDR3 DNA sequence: TGTGCCAGCAGCTCCGACAGGGGAAGATGGGAAAAACTGTTTTTT. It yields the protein CASSSDRGRWEKLFF.

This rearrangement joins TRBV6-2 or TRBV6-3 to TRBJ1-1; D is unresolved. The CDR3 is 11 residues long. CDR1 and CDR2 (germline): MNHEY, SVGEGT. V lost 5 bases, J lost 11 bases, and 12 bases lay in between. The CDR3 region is CASSRRATAFF. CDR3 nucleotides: TGTGCCAGCAGTCGGAGGGCGACGGCTTTCTTT.

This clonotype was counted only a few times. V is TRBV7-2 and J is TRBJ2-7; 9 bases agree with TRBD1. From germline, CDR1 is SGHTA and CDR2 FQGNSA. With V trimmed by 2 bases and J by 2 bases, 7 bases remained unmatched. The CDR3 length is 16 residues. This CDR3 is CASSLWGTGTPYEQYF. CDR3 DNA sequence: TGTGCCAGCAGCTTATGGGGGACAGGGACCCCCTACGAGCAGTACTTC.

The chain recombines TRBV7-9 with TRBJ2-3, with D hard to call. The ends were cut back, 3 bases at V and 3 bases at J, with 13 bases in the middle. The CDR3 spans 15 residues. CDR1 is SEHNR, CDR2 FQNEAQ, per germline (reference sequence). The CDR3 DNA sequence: TGTGCCAGCAGCTTTTGGTCCGATAGAACAGATACGCAGTATTTT. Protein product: CASSFWSDRTDTQYF.

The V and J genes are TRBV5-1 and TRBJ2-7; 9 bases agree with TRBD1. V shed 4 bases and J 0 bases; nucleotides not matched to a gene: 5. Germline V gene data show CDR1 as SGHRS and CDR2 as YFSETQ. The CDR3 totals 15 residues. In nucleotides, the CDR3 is TGCGCCAGCAGCCCCGGGACAGGGTACTCCTACGAGCAGTACTTC. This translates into CASSPGTGYSYEQYF.

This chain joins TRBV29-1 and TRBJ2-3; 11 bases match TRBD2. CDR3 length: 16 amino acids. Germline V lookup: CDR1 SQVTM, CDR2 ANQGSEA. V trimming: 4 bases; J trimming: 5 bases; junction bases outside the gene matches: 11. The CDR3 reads CSVVGFSGGAGDTQYF. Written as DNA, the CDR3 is TGCAGCGTTGTGGGATTTAGCGGGGGGGCCGGAGATACGCAGTATTTT.

Here the CDR3 reads CASSQTGNEQFF. CDR3 DNA: TGTGCCAGCAGCCAGACTGGCAATGAGCAGTTCTTC. The genes are TRBV2 and TRBJ2-1; D not resolved. Germline V gene data show CDR1 as SNHLY and CDR2 as FYNNEI. Trimming pared 6 bases from V and 6 bases from J, leaving 9 bases between. The CDR3 loop spans 12 amino acids.

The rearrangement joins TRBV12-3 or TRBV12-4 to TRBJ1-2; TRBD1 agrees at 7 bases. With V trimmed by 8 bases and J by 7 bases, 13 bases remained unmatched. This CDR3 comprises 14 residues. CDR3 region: CASGSGQTNRGYTF. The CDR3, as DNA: TGTGCCAGCGGCTCGGGACAGACAAATCGTGGCTACACCTTC.

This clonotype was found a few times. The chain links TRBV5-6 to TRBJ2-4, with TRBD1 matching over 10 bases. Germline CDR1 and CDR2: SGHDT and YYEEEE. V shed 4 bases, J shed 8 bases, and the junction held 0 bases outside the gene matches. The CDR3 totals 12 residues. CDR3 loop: CASSGTGDIQYF. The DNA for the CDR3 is TGTGCCAGCAGCGGGACAGGGGACATTCAGTACTTC. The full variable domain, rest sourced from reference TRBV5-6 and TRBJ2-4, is DAGVTQSPTHLIKTRGQQVTLRCSPKSGHDTVSWYQQALGQGPQFIFQYYEEEERQRGNFPDRFSGHQFPNYSSELNVNALLLGDSALYLCASSGTGDIQYFGAGTRLSVL.

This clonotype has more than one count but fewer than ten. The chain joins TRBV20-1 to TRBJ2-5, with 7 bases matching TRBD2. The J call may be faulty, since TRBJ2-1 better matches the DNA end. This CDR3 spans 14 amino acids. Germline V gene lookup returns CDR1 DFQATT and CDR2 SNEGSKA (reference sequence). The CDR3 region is CSANGGFSYNEQFF. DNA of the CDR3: TGCAGTGCTAACGGGGGGTTCTCCTACAATGAGCAGTTCTTC.

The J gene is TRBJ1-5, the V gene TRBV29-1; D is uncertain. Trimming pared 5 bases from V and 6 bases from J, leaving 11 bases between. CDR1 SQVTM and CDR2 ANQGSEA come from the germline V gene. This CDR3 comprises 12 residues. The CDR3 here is CSVSGGSQPQHF. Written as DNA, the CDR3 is TGCAGCGTTAGTGGAGGGTCTCAGCCCCAGCATTTT.

The CDR3 DNA follows: TGTGCCAGCAGCCCCGCTCCCGGGACTAGCGGGGGGATAGTAGAGACCCAGTACTTC. It encodes CASSPAPGTSGGIVETQYF. This sequence joins TRBV3-1 and TRBJ2-5; 15 nucleotides line up with TRBD2. Germline V gene lookup returns CDR1 LGHDT and CDR2 YNNKEL (reference sequence). The CDR3 has 19 residues. V trimming: 4 bases; J trimming: 4 bases; junction bases outside the gene matches: 13.

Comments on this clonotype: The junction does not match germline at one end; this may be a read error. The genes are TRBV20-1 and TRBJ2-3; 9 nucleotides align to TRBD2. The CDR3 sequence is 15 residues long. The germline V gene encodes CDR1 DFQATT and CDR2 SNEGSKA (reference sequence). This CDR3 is CNASQPSGEFDTQYF. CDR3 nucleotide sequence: TGCAATGCTAGTCAGCCTAGCGGGGAGTTCGATACGCAGTATTTT.

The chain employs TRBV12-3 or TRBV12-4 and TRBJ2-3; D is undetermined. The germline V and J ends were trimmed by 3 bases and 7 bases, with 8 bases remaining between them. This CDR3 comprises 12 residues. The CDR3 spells CASSFYMNTQYF. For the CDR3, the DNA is TGTGCCAGCAGTTTTTATATGAATACGCAGTATTTT.

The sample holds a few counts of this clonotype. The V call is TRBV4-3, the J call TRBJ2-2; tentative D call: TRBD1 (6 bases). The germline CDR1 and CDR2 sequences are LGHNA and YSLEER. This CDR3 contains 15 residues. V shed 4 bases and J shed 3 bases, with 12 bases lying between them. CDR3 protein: CASSLGGQYTGELFF. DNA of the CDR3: TGCGCCAGCAGCCTTGGGGGACAATACACCGGGGAGCTGTTTTTT.

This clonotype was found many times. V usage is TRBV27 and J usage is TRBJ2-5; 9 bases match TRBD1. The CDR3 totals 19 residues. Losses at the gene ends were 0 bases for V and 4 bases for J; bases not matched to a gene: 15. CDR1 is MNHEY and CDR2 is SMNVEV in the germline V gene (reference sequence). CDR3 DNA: TGTGCCAGCAGTTTATCCACGACTTCAACAGGGGGCGGGTCAGAGACCCAGTACTTC. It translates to CASSLSTTSTGGGSETQYF.

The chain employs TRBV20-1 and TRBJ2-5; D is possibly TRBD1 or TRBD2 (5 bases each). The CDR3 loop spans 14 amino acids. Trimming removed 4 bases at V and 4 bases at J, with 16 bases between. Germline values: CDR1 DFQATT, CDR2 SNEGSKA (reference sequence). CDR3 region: CSATAGPQGETQYF. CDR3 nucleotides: TGCAGTGCTACGGCGGGCCCTCAGGGAGAGACCCAGTACTTC.

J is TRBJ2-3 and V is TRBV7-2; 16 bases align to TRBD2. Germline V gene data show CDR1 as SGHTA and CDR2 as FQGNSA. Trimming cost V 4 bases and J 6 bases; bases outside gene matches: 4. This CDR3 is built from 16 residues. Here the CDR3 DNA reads TGTGCCAGCAGCTCTCCGGGACTAGCGGGGGGGGATACGCAGTATTTT. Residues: CASSSPGLAGGDTQYF.

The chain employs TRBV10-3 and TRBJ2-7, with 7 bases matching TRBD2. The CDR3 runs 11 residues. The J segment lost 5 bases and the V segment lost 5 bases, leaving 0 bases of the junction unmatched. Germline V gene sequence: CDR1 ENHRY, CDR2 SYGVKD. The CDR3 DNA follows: TGTGCCATCAGTAGCGGGGACGAGCAGTACTTC. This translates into CAISSGDEQYF.

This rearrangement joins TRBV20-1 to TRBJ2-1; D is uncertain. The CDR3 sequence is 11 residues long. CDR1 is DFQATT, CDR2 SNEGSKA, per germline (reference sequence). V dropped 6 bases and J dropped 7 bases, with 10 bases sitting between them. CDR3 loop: CSAQPANEQFF. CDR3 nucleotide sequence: TGCAGTGCCCAGCCGGCAAATGAGCAGTTCTTC.

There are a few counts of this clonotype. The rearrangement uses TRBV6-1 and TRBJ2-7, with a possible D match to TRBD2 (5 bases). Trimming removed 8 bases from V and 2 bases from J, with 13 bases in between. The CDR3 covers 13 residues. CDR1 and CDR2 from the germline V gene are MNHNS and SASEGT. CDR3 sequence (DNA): TGTGCCAGCCTACAGTGGAGGACCTACGAGCAGTACTTC. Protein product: CASLQWRTYEQYF.

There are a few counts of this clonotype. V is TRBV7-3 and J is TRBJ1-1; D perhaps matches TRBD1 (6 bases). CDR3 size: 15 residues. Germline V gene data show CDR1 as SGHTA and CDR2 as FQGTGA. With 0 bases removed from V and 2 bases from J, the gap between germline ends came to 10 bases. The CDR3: CASSLTGGSNTEAFF. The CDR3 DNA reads TGTGCCAGCAGCTTAACGGGGGGCTCCAACACTGAAGCTTTCTTT. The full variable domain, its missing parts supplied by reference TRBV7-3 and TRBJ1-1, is GAGVSQTPSNKVTEKGKYVELRCDPISGHTALYWYRQSLGQGPEFLIYFQGTGAADDSGLPNDRFFAVRPEGSVSTLKIQRTERGDSAVYLCASSLTGGSNTEAFFGQGTRLTVV.

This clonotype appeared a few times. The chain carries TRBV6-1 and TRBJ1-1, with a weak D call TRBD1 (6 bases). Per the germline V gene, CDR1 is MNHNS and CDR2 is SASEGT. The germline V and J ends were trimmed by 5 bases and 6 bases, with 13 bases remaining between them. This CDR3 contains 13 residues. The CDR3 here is CASSPQGWPEAFF. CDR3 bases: TGTGCCAGCAGTCCACAGGGCTGGCCTGAAGCTTTCTTT.